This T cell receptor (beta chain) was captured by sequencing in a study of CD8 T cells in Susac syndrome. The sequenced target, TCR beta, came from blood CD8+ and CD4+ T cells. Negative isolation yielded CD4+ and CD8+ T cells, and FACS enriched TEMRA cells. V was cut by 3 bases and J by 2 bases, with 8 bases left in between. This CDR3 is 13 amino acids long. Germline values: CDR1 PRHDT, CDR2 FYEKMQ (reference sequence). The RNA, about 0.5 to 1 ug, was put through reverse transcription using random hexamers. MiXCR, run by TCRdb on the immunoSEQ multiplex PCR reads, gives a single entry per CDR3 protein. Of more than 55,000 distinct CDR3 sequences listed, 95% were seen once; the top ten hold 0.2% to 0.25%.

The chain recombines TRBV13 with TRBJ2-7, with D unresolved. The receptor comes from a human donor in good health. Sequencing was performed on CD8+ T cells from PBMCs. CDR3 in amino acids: CASSLETTYEQYF. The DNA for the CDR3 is TGTGCCAGCAGCTTGGAGACAACCTACGAGCAGTACTTC.